Shown below are 5 T cell receptor beta chains from a single sample sequenced in a study of T cell clones after liver transplantation. Clones were read by immunoSEQ multiplex PCR, and TCRdb kept only the in-frame ones, dropping some. The sample has around 110,000 clones, less than 95% seen once. The sequences come from CD4+ T cells from blood, collected 12 months after liver transplant. These receptors originate from a human patient who received a liver transplant. The graft donor may have contributed some T cells.

The V and J genes are TRBV5-1 and TRBJ2-3; TRBD2 matches 8 bases. The CDR3 spans 16 residues. CDR1 and CDR2 (germline): SGHRS, YFSETQ. Trimming took 3 bases from V and 6 from J; bases not matched to a gene: 12. The CDR3 region is CASSSGGAGAGDTQYF. The CDR3 region has the DNA TGCGCCAGCAGCTCGGGTGGAGCGGGAGCAGGGGATACGCAGTATTTT.

The V and J genes are TRBV28 and TRBJ1-2, with TRBD1 matching over 7 bases. Germline trimming cut 5 bases from V and 7 bases from J; bases unmatched to any gene: 4. Looked up from germline, CDR1 is MDHEN and CDR2 is SYDVKM. The CDR3 extends over 12 amino acids. The CDR3 sequence: CASSDREFGYTF. In DNA, the CDR3 is TGTGCCAGCAGTGACAGGGAGTTTGGCTACACCTTC.

This sequence joins TRBV9 and TRBJ2-1, with D unclear. Germline CDR1 is SGDLS and CDR2 is YYNGEE. The V end was cut by 0 bases, the J end by 4 bases, with 11 bases between. The CDR3 totals 15 residues. The CDR3: CASSVASDPYNEQFF. The CDR3 DNA reads as TGTGCCAGCAGCGTAGCCTCGGACCCATACAATGAGCAGTTCTTC.

The chain couples TRBV18 to TRBJ1-2, with D unresolved. V was cut by 4 bases and J by 5 bases, with 11 bases left in between. Germline V CDR1 and CDR2: KGHSH, LQKENI. The CDR3 covers 13 residues. CDR3 nucleotide sequence: TGTGCCAGCTCACTGCGCACAACATATGGCTACACCTTC. Translating it yields CASSLRTTYGYTF.

This clone appeared a single time. V usage is TRBV9 and J usage is TRBJ1-1, with D unclear. Trimming cost V 4 bases and J 1 base, with 17 bases left between them. CDR1 is SGDLS, CDR2 YYNGEE, per germline. CDR3 length: 16 amino acids. The CDR3 nucleotides are TGTGCCAGCAGCCCACCCACCATTGCCGGGAACACTGAAGCTTTCTTT. Its protein is CASSPPTIAGNTEAFF.